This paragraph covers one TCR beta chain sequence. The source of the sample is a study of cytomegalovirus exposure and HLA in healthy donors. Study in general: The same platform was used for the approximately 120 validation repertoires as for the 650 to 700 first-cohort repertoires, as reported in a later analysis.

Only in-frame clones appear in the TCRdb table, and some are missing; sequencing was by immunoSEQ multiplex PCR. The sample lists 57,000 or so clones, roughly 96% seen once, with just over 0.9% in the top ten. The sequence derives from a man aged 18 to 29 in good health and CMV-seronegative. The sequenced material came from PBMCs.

The CDR3 sequence is CATSSEGGDRAFRANVLTF. CDR3 bases: TGTGCCACCAGCTCTGAGGGGGGGGACAGGGCGTTCAGGGCCAACGTCCTGACTTTC. V and J are TRBV15 and TRBJ2-6; 9 bases agree with TRBD1. V shed 5 bases, J shed 5 bases, and the junction held 16 bases outside the gene matches. The CDR3 spans 19 residues. Germline V CDR1 and CDR2: LNHNV, YYDKDF (reference sequence).